These T cell receptor beta chains were read from a single sample in a study of blood T cells in healthy people across ages. TCRdb ran MiXCR on the 5' RACE reads and lists one entry per CDR3 protein. The profile covers roughly 1,800,000 distinct CDR3 sequences, with around half appearing a single time and approximately 2.1% taken by the ten largest. The sequenced sample was blood. These receptors originate from a woman in her 40s in good health. Each CDR3 is given with its conserved first and last residue. A D gene is named only where the DNA matches it firmly. Clone size appears in some rows only: once, few, many, or a class for an expanded clone.

v_call: TRBV7-2; clone_size: -; d_call: -; j_call: TRBJ1-2; cdr3_nt: TGTGCCAGCAGCTTCGCTTACTGTTCTAACTATGGCTACACCTTC; cdr3_aa: CASSFAYCSNYGYTF
v_call: TRBV10-3; clone_size: -; d_call: -; j_call: TRBJ2-3; cdr3_nt: TGTGCCATCAGTGGAAGTCCAGATACGCAGTATTTT; cdr3_aa: CAISGSPDTQYF
v_call: TRBV7-2; clone_size: -; d_call: -; j_call: TRBJ2-5; cdr3_nt: TGTGCCAGCAGCTTACTCACGGTGAAGACCCAGTACTTC; cdr3_aa: CASSLLTVKTQYF
v_call: TRBV6-2/TRBV6-3; clone_size: -; d_call: TRBD1; j_call: TRBJ2-1; cdr3_nt: TGTGCCAGCAGTTACCCCTTAGGACAGGGGATTGCCAATGAGCAGTTCTTC; cdr3_aa: CASSYPLGQGIANEQFF
v_call: TRBV12-3/TRBV12-4; clone_size: -; d_call: TRBD1; j_call: TRBJ1-5; cdr3_nt: TGTGCCAGCAGTTTAAGACAGGGGAACAATCAGCCCCAGCATTTT; cdr3_aa: CASSLRQGNNQPQHF
v_call: TRBV27; clone_size: -; d_call: -; j_call: TRBJ2-4; cdr3_nt: TGTGCCAGCAGTTTATGGGGGGGGCAGGGCATTCAGTACTTC; cdr3_aa: CASSLWGGQGIQYF
v_call: TRBV6-2/TRBV6-3; clone_size: once; d_call: TRBD1; j_call: TRBJ2-1; cdr3_nt: TGTGCCAGCAGTTACCGGGACAGGGGAAACAATGAGCAGTTCTTC; cdr3_aa: CASSYRDRGNNEQFF
v_call: TRBV7-3; clone_size: -; d_call: -; j_call: TRBJ2-3; cdr3_nt: TGTGCCAGCAGCTTAAGGTCGGGTACGCAGTATTTT; cdr3_aa: CASSLRSGTQYF
v_call: TRBV4-3; clone_size: few; d_call: -; j_call: TRBJ1-2; cdr3_nt: TGCGCCAGCAGCCAAGTCAGGGGCCTGAACTATGGCTACACCTTC; cdr3_aa: CASSQVRGLNYGYTF
v_call: TRBV7-2; clone_size: -; d_call: -; j_call: TRBJ2-3; cdr3_nt: TGTGCCAGCAGCGTGAACAGATACACAGATACGCAGTATTTT; cdr3_aa: CASSVNRYTDTQYF
v_call: TRBV29-1; clone_size: -; d_call: -; j_call: TRBJ2-5; cdr3_nt: TGCAGCGTTGAAGTACAGGTCGAGACCCAGTACTTC; cdr3_aa: CSVEVQVETQYF
v_call: TRBV9; clone_size: -; d_call: TRBD2; j_call: TRBJ2-6; cdr3_nt: TGTGCCAGCAGCGTAGGGGAGGGTCCCGGCTCTGGGGCCAACGTCCTGACTTTC; cdr3_aa: CASSVGEGPGSGANVLTF
v_call: TRBV7-2; clone_size: -; d_call: -; j_call: TRBJ2-7; cdr3_nt: TGTGCCAGCAGCCCATCCAACATAGGCTCCTACGAGCAGTACTTC; cdr3_aa: CASSPSNIGSYEQYF
v_call: TRBV5-1; clone_size: -; d_call: -; j_call: TRBJ1-3; cdr3_nt: TGCGCCAGCAGCTTGGCCGCGGGCTCGGGGGCAGGAAACACCATATATTTT; cdr3_aa: CASSLAAGSGAGNTIYF
v_call: TRBV6-2/TRBV6-3; clone_size: -; d_call: -; j_call: TRBJ1-4; cdr3_nt: TGTGCCAGCAGTTACTGGACCCGAAATGAAAAACTGTTTTTT; cdr3_aa: CASSYWTRNEKLFF
v_call: TRBV7-6; clone_size: many; d_call: TRBD1; j_call: TRBJ1-2; cdr3_nt: TGTGCCAGCAGCTTGGACCTGGGGACAGGCCGGAACTATGGCTACACCTTC; cdr3_aa: CASSLDLGTGRNYGYTF
v_call: TRBV27; clone_size: -; d_call: -; j_call: TRBJ1-3; cdr3_nt: TGTGCCAGCCGGATGAGGGCTGGAAACACCATATATTTT; cdr3_aa: CASRMRAGNTIYF
v_call: TRBV4-1; clone_size: few; d_call: TRBD2; j_call: TRBJ2-5; cdr3_nt: TGCGCCAGCAGCCAAGAAAGCGGGGGGGATCGGGAGACCCAGTACTTC; cdr3_aa: CASSQESGGDRETQYF
v_call: TRBV29-1; clone_size: few; d_call: TRBD1; j_call: TRBJ2-3; cdr3_nt: TGCAGCGTAAACACTCCGGGACAGATCTCTAGCACAGATACGCAGTATTTT; cdr3_aa: CSVNTPGQISSTDTQYF
v_call: TRBV4-1; clone_size: -; d_call: -; j_call: TRBJ2-5; cdr3_nt: TGCGCCAGCAGCCAAGTCGGCAGGGAAGAAGAGACCCAGTACTTC; cdr3_aa: CASSQVGREEETQYF
v_call: TRBV28; clone_size: -; d_call: -; j_call: TRBJ2-7; cdr3_nt: TGTGCCAGCAGTTTTCAGGGAATGTTTTACGAGCAGTACTTC; cdr3_aa: CASSFQGMFYEQYF
v_call: TRBV28; clone_size: -; d_call: -; j_call: TRBJ1-5; cdr3_nt: TGTGCCAGCAGTTTTCGGCTGTATAGCAATCAGCCCCAGCATTTT; cdr3_aa: CASSFRLYSNQPQHF
v_call: TRBV10-3; clone_size: -; d_call: -; j_call: TRBJ2-3; cdr3_nt: TGTGCCATCAGTGGGACAGTGACCCATAGCACAGATACGCAGTATTTT; cdr3_aa: CAISGTVTHSTDTQYF
v_call: TRBV15; clone_size: -; d_call: -; j_call: TRBJ1-6; cdr3_nt: TGTGCCACCAGCAGAGTGGATTCACCCCTCCACTTT; cdr3_aa: CATSRVDSPLHF
v_call: TRBV4-2; clone_size: once; d_call: -; j_call: TRBJ2-1; cdr3_nt: TGTGCCAGCAGCCAAGACTGGAGGAGCGGTGAGCAGTTCTTC; cdr3_aa: CASSQDWRSGEQFF
v_call: TRBV29-1; clone_size: -; d_call: -; j_call: TRBJ2-3; cdr3_nt: TGCAGCGTTGAAGTTCCAGGGTTCAGAGATACGCAGTATTTT; cdr3_aa: CSVEVPGFRDTQYF
v_call: TRBV4-2; clone_size: -; d_call: -; j_call: TRBJ2-3; cdr3_nt: TGTGCCAGCAGCCAAGAAAGAGGGCTCCTTGGGTCTAGCACAGATACGCAGTATTTT; cdr3_aa: CASSQERGLLGSSTDTQYF
v_call: TRBV9; clone_size: few; d_call: -; j_call: TRBJ2-7; cdr3_nt: TGTGCCAGCAGCGTAGATTTTGGCAGGTACGAGCAGTACTTC; cdr3_aa: CASSVDFGRYEQYF
v_call: TRBV12-3/TRBV12-4; clone_size: -; d_call: -; j_call: TRBJ1-2; cdr3_nt: TGTGCCAGCAGTTTGGTCGGACACGAAATCTATGGCTACACCTTC; cdr3_aa: CASSLVGHEIYGYTF
v_call: TRBV4-1; clone_size: -; d_call: -; j_call: TRBJ2-4; cdr3_nt: TGCGCCAGCAGCCAAGATCGGAGGGCCGGGGACATTCAGTACTTC; cdr3_aa: CASSQDRRAGDIQYF
v_call: TRBV6-2/TRBV6-3; clone_size: -; d_call: -; j_call: TRBJ2-1; cdr3_nt: TGTGCCAGCAGTATTCCTCCTGACAGTGCCGAGCAGTTCTTC; cdr3_aa: CASSIPPDSAEQFF
v_call: TRBV6-2/TRBV6-3; clone_size: few; d_call: TRBD2; j_call: TRBJ2-4; cdr3_nt: TGTGCCAGCAGTTACAGTAGCGGGGCCACCAAAAACATTCAGTACTTC; cdr3_aa: CASSYSSGATKNIQYF
v_call: TRBV6-5; clone_size: -; d_call: TRBD2; j_call: TRBJ2-5; cdr3_nt: TGTGCCAGCAGTTATACGCCTCCGGGACTAGCGGGGGGGCCTAAGACCCAGTACTTC; cdr3_aa: CASSYTPPGLAGGPKTQYF
v_call: TRBV20-1; clone_size: few; d_call: TRBD1; j_call: TRBJ2-3; cdr3_nt: TGCAGTGTCGCCGCAGACAGGGGGCTAGGTACGCAGTATTTT; cdr3_aa: CSVAADRGLGTQYF
v_call: TRBV15; clone_size: -; d_call: TRBD2; j_call: TRBJ2-5; cdr3_nt: TGTGCCACCAGCAGCCCTGCGGTAGCGGGGGGGCTAGAGACCCAGTACTTC; cdr3_aa: CATSSPAVAGGLETQYF
v_call: TRBV10-2; clone_size: -; d_call: TRBD2; j_call: TRBJ2-7; cdr3_nt: TGCGCCAGCAGTGAGTCCGCGGGGGGGCAGTACGAGCAGTACTTC; cdr3_aa: CASSESAGGQYEQYF
v_call: TRBV29-1; clone_size: -; d_call: TRBD1; j_call: TRBJ1-2; cdr3_nt: TGCAGCGTTATACCGGGACAGGGGAGCGGGGCTAACTATGGCTACACCTTC; cdr3_aa: CSVIPGQGSGANYGYTF
v_call: TRBV5-1; clone_size: -; d_call: -; j_call: TRBJ2-7; cdr3_nt: TGCGCCAGCATGGAGGGGGCGTCCTACGAGCAGTACTTC; cdr3_aa: CASMEGASYEQYF
v_call: TRBV6-5; clone_size: -; d_call: -; j_call: TRBJ2-1; cdr3_nt: TGTGCCAGCACAAACGTCAATGAGCAGTTCTTC; cdr3_aa: CASTNVNEQFF
v_call: TRBV2; clone_size: -; d_call: -; j_call: TRBJ2-4; cdr3_nt: TGTGCCAGCAGACAGAGTATAGCCAAAAACATTCAGTACTTC; cdr3_aa: CASRQSIAKNIQYF
v_call: TRBV7-2; clone_size: few; d_call: -; j_call: TRBJ1-2; cdr3_nt: TGTGCCAGCAGCTTAAGTTTGGAGGCCGGCTACACCTTC; cdr3_aa: CASSLSLEAGYTF
v_call: TRBV15; clone_size: -; d_call: TRBD2; j_call: TRBJ2-3; cdr3_nt: TGTGCCACCAGCAGAGGAAATAGCGGGGGCACAGATACGCAGTATTTT; cdr3_aa: CATSRGNSGGTDTQYF
v_call: TRBV15; clone_size: few; d_call: TRBD1; j_call: TRBJ1-6; cdr3_nt: TGTGCCACCAGCAGAGCCCCGGGACAGGGTTTTTCACCCCTCCACTTT; cdr3_aa: CATSRAPGQGFSPLHF
v_call: TRBV27; clone_size: -; d_call: -; j_call: TRBJ1-2; cdr3_nt: TGTGCCAGCAGTTTATGGGGCAGTCGAGAGAGTGGCTACACCTTC; cdr3_aa: CASSLWGSRESGYTF
v_call: TRBV7-9; clone_size: few; d_call: TRBD2; j_call: TRBJ2-6; cdr3_nt: TGTGCCAGCTTTCGGGGGGTTGGGGCCAACGTCCTGACTTTC; cdr3_aa: CASFRGVGANVLTF
v_call: TRBV2; clone_size: few; d_call: -; j_call: TRBJ1-2; cdr3_nt: TGTGCCAGCAGGTTGAGGTCAGGCGAGGGAGGCTACACCTTC; cdr3_aa: CASRLRSGEGGYTF
v_call: TRBV29-1; clone_size: -; d_call: -; j_call: TRBJ2-6; cdr3_nt: TGCAGCGTTACAGACAGTTCTGGGGCCAACGTCCTGACTTTC; cdr3_aa: CSVTDSSGANVLTF
v_call: TRBV10-3; clone_size: -; d_call: TRBD1; j_call: TRBJ1-1; cdr3_nt: TGTGCCATCAAGGCGGGGGACAGGGGTGGTGAAGCTTTCTTT; cdr3_aa: CAIKAGDRGGEAFF
v_call: TRBV7-2; clone_size: -; d_call: TRBD1; j_call: TRBJ2-1; cdr3_nt: TGTGCCAGCAGCTCGTTCCCAGGGGGCGCGTCAGATGAGCAGTTCTTC; cdr3_aa: CASSSFPGGASDEQFF
v_call: TRBV6-1; clone_size: -; d_call: -; j_call: TRBJ2-5; cdr3_nt: TGTGCCAGCAGTGAATTCGAGGTTGGGACCCAGTACTTC; cdr3_aa: CASSEFEVGTQYF
v_call: TRBV20-1; clone_size: few; d_call: TRBD1; j_call: TRBJ1-2; cdr3_nt: TGCAGTGCGGGGACAGGGGGTGTCTATGGCTACACCTTC; cdr3_aa: CSAGTGGVYGYTF
v_call: TRBV12-3/TRBV12-4; clone_size: once; d_call: -; j_call: TRBJ1-5; cdr3_nt: TGTGCCAGCAGTGACCTGGGGGATCAGCCCCAGCATTTT; cdr3_aa: CASSDLGDQPQHF